This T cell receptor (beta chain) is drawn from a study of blood T cell repertoires in COVID-19. For the study at large: Samples came from the United States, Italy and Spain, spanning acute and convalescent COVID-19.

Original methodology: Researchers report that nucleated cell counts were estimated from reference gene primer amplification. Some clones are missing from TCRdb's copy, which holds only in-frame ones; the method was immunoSEQ multiplex PCR. That table is the source of V, J and clone size, and D and trimming were worked out from the DNA. This table has fewer than 500,000 clones, approximately 90% appearing once. Looked up from germline, CDR1 is SQVTM and CDR2 is ANQGSEA. The J segment lost 0 bases and the V segment lost 0 bases, leaving 5 bases of the junction unmatched. This CDR3 comprises 16 residues. Seattle patient enrollment occurred during active infection, with longitudinal follow-up thereafter.

The TCR was taken from a young man with COVID-19, enrolled during active disease. The rearrangement uses TRBV29-1 and TRBJ2-1, with 7 bases that match TRBD2. Sequencing used peripheral blood. The CDR3 DNA reads TGCAGCGTTGAAGATCGCGCTAGCGGCTCCTACAATGAGCAGTTCTTC. Translating gives CSVEDRASGSYNEQFF.